The 7 T cell receptor beta chains listed next were all sequenced from one sample in a study of OX40 agonist ivuxolimab in advanced cancers. Here immunoSEQ multiplex PCR was the method, and the copy in TCRdb shows in-frame clones only, minus some. The sample records 45,000 or so clones, less than 90% being singletons. Sequencing used CD4+ or CD8+ T cells sorted from blood, obtained in a trial of the OX40 agonist ivuxolimab. The receptor source for this set is an adult with an advanced solid tumor such as melanoma, head and neck, liver or kidney cancer.

The chain couples TRBV18 to TRBJ1-1; D gene unclear. V was pared by 3 bases and J by 6 bases, with 11 bases between. Germline V gene data show CDR1 as KGHSH and CDR2 as LQKENI. CDR3 length: 13 amino acids. The CDR3, as DNA: TGTGCCAGCTCACCGGGATCTCTCCCTGAAGCTTTCTTT. It codes for CASSPGSLPEAFF.

The V and J genes are TRBV18 and TRBJ2-5, with D unclear. The CDR3 extends over 13 amino acids. Germline V gene lookup returns CDR1 KGHSH and CDR2 LQKENI. The germline V and J ends were trimmed by 4 bases and 1 base, with 7 bases remaining between them. The CDR3 protein is CASSLSLQETQYF. CDR3 nucleotides: TGTGCCAGCTCACTAAGTCTCCAAGAGACCCAGTACTTC. Full variable domain (outside the CDR3, taken from reference TRBV18 and TRBJ2-5): NAGVMQNPRHLVRRRGQEARLRCSPMKGHSHVYWYRQLPEEGLKFMVYLQKENIIDESGMPKERFSAEFPKEGPSILRIQQVVRGDSAAYFCASSLSLQETQYFGPGTRLLVL.

V and J are TRBV19 and TRBJ2-7; D might be TRBD2 (6 bases). Germline-derived CDR1 and CDR2 are LNHDA and SQIVND (reference sequence). There are 15 residues in the CDR3. V was trimmed by 2 bases and J by 2 bases, leaving 13 bases between them. CDR3 DNA sequence: TGTGCCAGTAGTATATCTCCAGGGAGGACCTACGAGCAGTACTTC. Its protein is CASSISPGRTYEQYF.

Only one count was recorded for this clone. V is TRBV6-1 and J is TRBJ1-3; D call uncertain. Germline V lookup: CDR1 MNHNS, CDR2 SASEGT. Trimming removed 4 bases from V and 0 bases from J, with 4 bases in between. The CDR3 consists of 13 residues. The CDR3 DNA reads as TGTGCCAGCAGTGGGAGCTCTGGAAACACCATATATTTT. This gives the protein CASSGSSGNTIYF.

This clone was found once. The chain combines TRBV5-4 with TRBJ2-7, with a possible D match to TRBD2 (5 bases). The germline gives CDR1 SGHNT, CDR2 YYREEE (reference sequence). This CDR3 contains 14 residues. The ends were cut back, 4 bases at V and 0 bases at J, with 11 bases in the middle. This CDR3 is CASSVSDSSYEQYF. CDR3 nucleotides: TGTGCCAGCAGCGTTAGCGATTCCTCCTACGAGCAGTACTTC.

The chain is built from TRBV5-1 and TRBJ2-5, with 9 bases aligning to TRBD1. Germline CDR1 reads SGHRS; CDR2 reads YFSETQ. The CDR3 spans 16 residues. The V segment lost 4 bases and the J segment 2 bases; nucleotides outside the gene matches: 9. The CDR3 reads CASSKQGAREQETQYF. DNA of the CDR3: TGCGCCAGCAGCAAACAGGGGGCTAGGGAGCAAGAGACCCAGTACTTC.

The rearrangement joins TRBV6-5 to TRBJ2-1; D is uncertain. The CDR3 sequence is 15 residues long. V was clipped by 0 bases and J by 6 bases, with 12 bases between them. Germline V lookup: CDR1 MNHEY, CDR2 SVGAGI. This chain's CDR3 is CASSYSRLHRNEQFF. CDR3 nucleotides: TGTGCCAGCAGTTACTCGAGGTTGCACCGCAATGAGCAGTTCTTC.